This note documents a single TCR beta chain sequence. No antigen is known for it. The sample belongs to a study of cytomegalovirus exposure and HLA in healthy donors. Study-wide background: A later analysis reported the 100 to 150 validation repertoires used the same platform as the 666 first-cohort repertoires.

The assay was immunoSEQ multiplex PCR, and TCRdb's table has in-frame clones only and misses some. Of under 250,000 clones detected, 87% appear once; the ten largest clones hold about 3%. Donors came from a validation cohort of about 120 subjects, distinct from the first 666-subject cohort. Study results and caveats: Confirmation in vitro established that a few CMV-associated chains were specific for CMV antigens.

Material for sequencing was PBMCs. The receptor comes from a man aged 18 to 29 in good health and CMV-seronegative.

The CDR3: CASSPTYNEQFF. Written as DNA, the CDR3 is TGTGCCAGCAGCCCAACCTACAATGAGCAGTTCTTC. This chain joins TRBV7-6 and TRBJ2-1, with D unclear. The CDR3 length is 12 residues. Germline V CDR1 and CDR2: SGHVS, FNYEAQ. Deletions cut 5 bases from V and 2 bases from J, with 4 bases between.